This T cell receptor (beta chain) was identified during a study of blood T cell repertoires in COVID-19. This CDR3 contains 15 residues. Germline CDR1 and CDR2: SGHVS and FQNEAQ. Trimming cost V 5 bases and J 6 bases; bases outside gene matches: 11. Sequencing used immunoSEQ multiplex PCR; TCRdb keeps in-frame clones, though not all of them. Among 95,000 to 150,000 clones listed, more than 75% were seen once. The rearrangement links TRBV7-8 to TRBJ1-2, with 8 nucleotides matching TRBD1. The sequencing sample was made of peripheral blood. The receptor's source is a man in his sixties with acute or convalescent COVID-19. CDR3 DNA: TGTGCCAGCAGCCCTAAGGACAGGGCCCCAGATGGCTACACCTTC. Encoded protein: CASSPKDRAPDGYTF.